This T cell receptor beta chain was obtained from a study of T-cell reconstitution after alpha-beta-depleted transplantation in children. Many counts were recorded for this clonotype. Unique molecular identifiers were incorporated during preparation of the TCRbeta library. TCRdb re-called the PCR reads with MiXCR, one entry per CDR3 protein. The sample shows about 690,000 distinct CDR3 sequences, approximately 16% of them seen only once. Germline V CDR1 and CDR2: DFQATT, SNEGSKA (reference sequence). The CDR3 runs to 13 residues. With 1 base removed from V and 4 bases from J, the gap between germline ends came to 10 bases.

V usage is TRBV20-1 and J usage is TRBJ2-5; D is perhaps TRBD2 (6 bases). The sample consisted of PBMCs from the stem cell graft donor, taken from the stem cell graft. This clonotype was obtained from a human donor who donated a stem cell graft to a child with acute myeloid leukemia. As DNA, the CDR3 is TGCAGTGCTAGAGGCGGGGAAAGAGAGACCCAGTACTTC. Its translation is CSARGGERETQYF.